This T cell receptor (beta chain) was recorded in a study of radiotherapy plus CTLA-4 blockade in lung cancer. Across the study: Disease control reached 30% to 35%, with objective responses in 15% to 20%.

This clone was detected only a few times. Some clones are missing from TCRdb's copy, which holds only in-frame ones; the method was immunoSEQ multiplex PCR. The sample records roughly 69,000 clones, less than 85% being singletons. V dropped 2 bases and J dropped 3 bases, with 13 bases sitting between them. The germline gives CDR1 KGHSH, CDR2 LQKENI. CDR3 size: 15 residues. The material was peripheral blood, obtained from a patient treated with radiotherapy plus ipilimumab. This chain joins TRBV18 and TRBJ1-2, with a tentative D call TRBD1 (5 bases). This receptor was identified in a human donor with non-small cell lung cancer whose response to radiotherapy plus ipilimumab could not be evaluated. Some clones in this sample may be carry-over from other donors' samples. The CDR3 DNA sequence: TGTGCCAGCTCACCAACGGGAGGGGCGGACTATGGCTACACCTTC. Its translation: CASSPTGGADYGYTF.